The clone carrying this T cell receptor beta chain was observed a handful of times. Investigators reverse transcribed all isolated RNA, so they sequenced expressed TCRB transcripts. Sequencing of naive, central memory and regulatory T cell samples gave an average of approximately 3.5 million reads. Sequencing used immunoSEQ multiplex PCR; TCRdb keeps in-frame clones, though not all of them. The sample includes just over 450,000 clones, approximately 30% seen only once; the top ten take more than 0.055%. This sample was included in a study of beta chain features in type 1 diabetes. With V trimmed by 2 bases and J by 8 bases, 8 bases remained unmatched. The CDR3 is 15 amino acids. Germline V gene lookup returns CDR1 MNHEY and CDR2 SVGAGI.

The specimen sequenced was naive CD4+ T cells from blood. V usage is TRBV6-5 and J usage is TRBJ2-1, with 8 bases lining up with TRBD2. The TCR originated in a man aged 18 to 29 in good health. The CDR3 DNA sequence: TGTGCCAGCAGTTACGGTCGGGAGGGCGGGGATGAGCAGTTCTTC. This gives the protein CASSYGREGGDEQFF.